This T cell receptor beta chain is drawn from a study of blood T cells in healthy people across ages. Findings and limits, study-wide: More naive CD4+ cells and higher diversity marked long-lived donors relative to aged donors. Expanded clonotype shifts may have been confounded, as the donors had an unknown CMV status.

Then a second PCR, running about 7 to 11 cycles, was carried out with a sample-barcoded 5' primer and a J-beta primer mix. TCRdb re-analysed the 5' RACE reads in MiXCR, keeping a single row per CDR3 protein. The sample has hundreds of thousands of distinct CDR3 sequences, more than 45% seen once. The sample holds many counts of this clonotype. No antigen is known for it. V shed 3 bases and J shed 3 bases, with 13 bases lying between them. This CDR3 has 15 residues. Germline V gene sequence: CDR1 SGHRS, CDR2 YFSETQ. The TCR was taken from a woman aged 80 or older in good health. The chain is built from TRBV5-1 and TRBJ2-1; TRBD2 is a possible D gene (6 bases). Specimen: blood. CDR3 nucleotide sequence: TGCGCCAGCAGCTCCCGGGACTTCGACTACAATGAGCAGTTCTTC. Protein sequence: CASSSRDFDYNEQFF.